This passage covers 15 T cell receptor beta chains from one sample sequenced in a study of T cell responses to AZD1222 COVID-19 vaccine. The assay was immunoSEQ multiplex PCR, and TCRdb's table has in-frame clones only and misses some. The table records approximately 300,000 clones, about 94% of them present only once. The specimen comprised peripheral blood, sampled 28 days after the second AZD1222 dose. Every receptor here comes from an adult who received the AZD1222 COVID-19 vaccine.

The chain uses TRBV27 and TRBJ2-2, with a possible D match to TRBD2 (7 bases). Trimming took off 6 bases at V and 7 bases at J, with 21 bases between the two ends. CDR3 length equals 16 residues. Germline CDR1 MNHEY, CDR2 SMNVEV (reference sequence). The CDR3 protein is CASSPRGAPHDGELFF. The CDR3 region has the DNA TGTGCCAGCAGCCCCCGGGGGGCGCCCCACGACGGGGAGCTGTTTTTT.

There are a few counts of this clone. This sequence joins TRBV19 and TRBJ2-7; 7 nucleotides agree with TRBD2. Germline trimming cut 6 bases from V and 5 bases from J; bases unmatched to any gene: 7. The CDR3 is 13 residues long. CDR1 is LNHDA, CDR2 SQIVND, per germline (reference sequence). The CDR3 loop reads CASRHGGSDEQYF. The CDR3 bases are TGTGCCAGTAGACACGGCGGGAGCGACGAGCAGTACTTC. The entire variable domain, with the rest obtained from reference TRBV19 and TRBJ2-7, is as follows: DGGITQSPKYLFRKEGQNVTLSCEQNLNHDAMYWYRQDPGQGLRLIYYSQIVNDFQKGDIAEGYSVSREKKESFPLTVTSAQKNPTAFYLCASRHGGSDEQYFGPGTRLTVT.

The J gene is TRBJ1-2, the V gene TRBV9, with D possibly matching TRBD1 (5 bases). Trimming took 4 bases from V and 4 from J, leaving 23 bases between them. The CDR3 sequence is 17 residues long. CDR1 SGDLS and CDR2 YYNGEE come from the germline V gene. The CDR3 loop reads CASSPTGGASSIYGYTF. The CDR3 bases are TGTGCCAGCAGCCCAACTGGGGGTGCCAGTTCAATCTATGGCTACACCTTC.

This clone was detected only a few times. V gene TRBV4-2 combines with J gene TRBJ1-2, with D maybe TRBD1 (5 bases). The CDR3 has 16 amino acids. V lost 8 bases to trimming and J lost 7 bases, with 26 bases between them. Per the germline V gene, CDR1 is LGHNA and CDR2 is YNFKEQ. CDR3 DNA sequence: TGTGCCAGCGTACCGAACGCCAGGGTCCTGGGTAGTGGCTACACCTTC. It yields the protein CASVPNARVLGSGYTF.

The J gene is TRBJ1-2, the V gene TRBV6-1; TRBD1 agrees at 8 bases. CDR3 size: 14 residues. Germline loops: CDR1 MNHNS, CDR2 SASEGT. Germline trimming cut 2 bases from V and 4 bases from J; bases unmatched to any gene: 3. DNA for the CDR3: TGTGCCAGCAGTGAAAGCGGGACAGGCTATGGCTACACCTTC. This encodes CASSESGTGYGYTF.

The chain employs TRBV4-2 and TRBJ2-7, with 8 bases that match TRBD2. CDR1 and CDR2 (germline): LGHNA, YNFKEQ. The CDR3 covers 16 residues. V gave up 1 base and J gave up 1 base; unmatched junction bases: 6. The CDR3 coding sequence is TGTGCCAGCAGCCAAGCAAGCGGGAGTGCATCCTACGAGCAGTACTTC. Translated, it gives CASSQASGSASYEQYF.

The J gene is TRBJ2-5, the V gene TRBV7-2; no clear D. The CDR3 is 12 residues long. V was pared by 2 bases and J by 4 bases, with 5 bases between. Germline-derived CDR1 and CDR2 are SGHTA and FQGNSA. The CDR3 protein is CASSLRAETQYF. CDR3 in DNA: TGTGCCAGCAGCTTAAGGGCAGAGACCCAGTACTTC.

The gene calls are TRBV7-2 and TRBJ2-1, with TRBD2 matching 8 bases. CDR3 length: 16 amino acids. CDR1 SGHTA and CDR2 FQGNSA come from the germline V gene. The trim removed 1 base at V and 5 bases at J, leaving 7 bases unmatched. DNA of the CDR3: TGTGCCAGCAGCTTAGAAAGAAGCGGGAGCCACAATGAGCAGTTCTTC. Amino acid sequence: CASSLERSGSHNEQFF.

J is TRBJ1-1 and V is TRBV2; D is uncertain. Germline lookup yields CDR1 SNHLY and CDR2 FYNNEI. The CDR3 consists of 14 residues. Trimming cost V 1 base and J 0 bases, with 6 bases left between them. The CDR3 region is CASSEGNMNTEAFF. For the CDR3, the DNA is TGTGCCAGCAGTGAAGGAAACATGAACACTGAAGCTTTCTTT.

This rearrangement joins TRBV19 to TRBJ1-5, with TRBD1 as a possible D gene (5 bases). The germline V gene encodes CDR1 LNHDA and CDR2 SQIVND (reference sequence). This CDR3 contains 15 residues. The V end lost 4 bases, the J end lost 6 bases, and 16 bases lay between the germline ends. The DNA for the CDR3 is TGTGCCAGTAGTAATGGGGGTGTGGGGAGTCAGCCCCAGCATTTT. This codes for CASSNGGVGSQPQHF.

The chain's CDR3 is CASSSRDPQETQYF. DNA of the CDR3: TGTGCCAGCAGCAGCCGGGACCCCCAAGAGACCCAGTACTTC. The gene calls are TRBV7-2 and TRBJ2-5; D might be TRBD1 or TRBD2, each matching 5 bases. This CDR3 contains 14 residues. Deletions cut 5 bases from V and 1 base from J, with 11 bases between. Germline V gene lookup returns CDR1 SGHTA and CDR2 FQGNSA.

Only one count was recorded for this clone. This chain connects TRBV4-2 to TRBJ1-1; D unresolved. The CDR3 contains 11 residues. V lost 4 bases and J lost 9, with 9 bases in between. Looked up from germline, CDR1 is LGHNA and CDR2 is YNFKEQ. CDR3 in amino acids: CASSPGLKAFF. In nucleotides, the CDR3 is TGTGCCAGCAGCCCCGGACTGAAAGCTTTCTTT.

The chain employs TRBV28 and TRBJ1-2, with TRBD1 matching over 9 bases. Unmatched junction bases numbered 13, after V lost 11 bases and J lost 0 bases. Per germline, CDR1 MDHEN and CDR2 SYDVKM. CDR3 size: 16 residues. The CDR3 DNA sequence: TGTGCCGGATCTCCACAGGGGGCCTTCACTAACTATGGCTACACCTTC. Translated, it gives CAGSPQGAFTNYGYTF.

The V call is TRBV7-2, the J call TRBJ2-7; D is ambiguous. The CDR3 extends over 15 amino acids. Trimming took off 2 bases at V and 1 base at J, with 12 bases between the two ends. CDR1 SGHTA and CDR2 FQGNSA come from the germline V gene. The CDR3 DNA reads as TGTGCCAGCAGCTTAAACCCCTATGAGTCCTACGAGCAGTACTTC. This gives the protein CASSLNPYESYEQYF.

This rearrangement joins TRBV27 to TRBJ1-2, with 10 bases fitting TRBD1. Germline assignment: CDR1 MNHEY and CDR2 SMNVEV (reference sequence). The J segment lost 4 bases and the V segment lost 7 bases, leaving 12 bases of the junction unmatched. CDR3 length: 16 amino acids. In DNA, the CDR3 is TGTGCCAGCACCCAGACAGGGGGCTTCGACCCCTATGGCTACACCTTC. It specifies CASTQTGGFDPYGYTF.